The clone carrying this T cell receptor beta chain appeared once. The CDR3 is made up of 19 amino acids. V lost 4 bases, J lost 1 base, and 12 bases stayed unmatched. Germline-derived CDR1 and CDR2 are SQVTM and ANQGSEA. This record belongs to a study of cytomegalovirus exposure and HLA in healthy donors. Profiled with immunoSEQ multiplex PCR; TCRdb holds only in-frame clones, not every one. The table includes about 280,000 clones, 88% detected once. The chain carries TRBV29-1 and TRBJ2-4; 14 bases are a match to TRBD2. The clonotype was recovered from a woman under 30 in good health and CMV-seronegative. What was sequenced was PBMCs. The CDR3 sequence is CSVAPLGTSGSGAKNIQYF. The CDR3 coding sequence is TGCAGCGTTGCCCCCCTCGGGACTAGCGGGAGTGGTGCCAAAAACATTCAGTACTTC.